The 24 T cell receptor beta chains presented below share a single source sample, sequenced in a study of T cell repertoires in cytomegalovirus infection. No antigen has been assigned to these receptors. MiXCR, applied by TCRdb to the reads, yields one record per CDR3 protein. This table holds hundreds of thousands of distinct CDR3 sequences, about 33% found once. Sequencing used cultured PBMCs, obtained from culture after CMV antigen stimulation. The origin of the receptors is a human donor in good health (CMV status not recorded). Some clones in this sample may be carry-over from other donors' samples.

V is TRBV2 and J is TRBJ2-4, with D perhaps matching TRBD1 (5 bases). This CDR3 contains 16 residues. The germline V and J ends were trimmed by 9 bases and 3 bases, with 21 bases remaining between them. In germline, CDR1 is SNHLY, CDR2 FYNNEI. This CDR3 is CASSPRQGQIKNIQYF. CDR3 DNA sequence: TGTGCCAGTTCACCTAGGCAGGGTCAAATCAAAAACATTCAGTACTTC.

The genes are TRBV19 and TRBJ2-2, with no clear D. Trimming cost V 3 bases and J 1 base, with 6 bases left between them. Germline values: CDR1 LNHDA, CDR2 SQIVND (reference sequence). This CDR3 is 14 amino acids long. CDR3 in DNA: TGTGCCAGTAGTATGGATTGGAACACCGGGGAGCTGTTTTTT. Amino acids: CASSMDWNTGELFF. Full variable domain (missing parts from reference TRBV19 and TRBJ2-2): DGGITQSPKYLFRKEGQNVTLSCEQNLNHDAMYWYRQDPGQGLRLIYYSQIVNDFQKGDIAEGYSVSREKKESFPLTVTSAQKNPTAFYLCASSMDWNTGELFFGEGSRLTVL.

The V call is TRBV6-4, the J call TRBJ1-5; D perhaps matches TRBD1 (6 bases). The germline V and J ends were trimmed by 8 bases and 4 bases, with 18 bases remaining between them. Germline lookup yields CDR1 MRHNA and CDR2 SNTAGT. This CDR3 is built from 15 residues. The CDR3 sequence is CASPTSGTQNQPQHF. The CDR3, as DNA: TGTGCCAGCCCCACCTCCGGGACACAAAATCAGCCCCAGCATTTT.

The chain links TRBV5-1 to TRBJ1-1, with D possibly matching TRBD1 (5 bases). V shed 0 bases and J shed 6 bases, with 12 bases lying between them. CDR1 is SGHRS, CDR2 YFSETQ, per germline. CDR3 length: 14 residues. For the CDR3, the DNA is TGCGCCAGCAGCTTGGGCCAGGGTAACTCTGAAGCTTTCTTT. This codes for CASSLGQGNSEAFF.

This clonotype occurred many times. The V gene is TRBV7-2, the J gene TRBJ1-6; D unresolved. In germline, CDR1 is SGHTA, CDR2 FQGNSA. V was pared by 5 bases and J by 7 bases, with 15 bases between. This CDR3 spans 15 amino acids. CDR3 sequence (DNA): TGTGCCAGCAGCGGGCTCGGCAGCGCGAATTCACCCCTCCACTTT. Translation gives CASSGLGSANSPLHF.

J is TRBJ2-2 and V is TRBV6-1; 7 bases match TRBD2. The CDR3 contains 17 residues. After removal of 2 bases from V and 7 bases from J, the junction contained 13 bases not matched to a gene. Germline lookup yields CDR1 MNHNS and CDR2 SASEGT. The CDR3 protein is CASSEWPSGVFIGELFF. DNA for the CDR3: TGTGCCAGCAGTGAATGGCCTAGCGGTGTTTTTATCGGGGAGCTGTTTTTT.

This rearrangement joins TRBV7-2 to TRBJ1-1, with unresolved D. The ends were cut back, 2 bases at V and 6 bases at J, with 16 bases in the middle. This CDR3 region has 15 residues. Germline V gives CDR1 SGHTA, CDR2 FQGNSA. In DNA, the CDR3 is TGTGCCAGCAGCTTAAAGATGGGAGCCTCTCCTGAAGCTTTCTTT. It codes for CASSLKMGASPEAFF.

The V call is TRBV15, the J call TRBJ2-5; weak D call: TRBD2 (6 bases). CDR3 length: 15 residues. Germline lookup yields CDR1 LNHNV and CDR2 YYDKDF (reference sequence). Trimming cost V 1 base and J 2 bases, with 11 bases left between them. The CDR3 region has the DNA TGTGCCACCAGCAGAGGATCGGCGGGACAAGAGACCCAGTACTTC. Amino acid sequence: CATSRGSAGQETQYF.

This clonotype was seen more than once but under ten times. J is TRBJ2-3 and V is TRBV7-2; 7 bases agree with TRBD2. This CDR3 region has 13 residues. CDR1 is SGHTA and CDR2 is FQGNSA in the germline V gene. Losses at the gene ends were 5 bases for V and 10 bases for J; bases not matched to a gene: 9. CDR3 DNA sequence: TGTGCCAGCAGCAGGACTAGGACGGATCCGCAGTATTTT. As protein: CASSRTRTDPQYF.

There are many counts of this clonotype. This sequence joins TRBV7-2 and TRBJ1-2; possible D gene TRBD1, 5 bases. The CDR3 contains 12 residues. The V gene's germline CDR1 is SGHTA and CDR2 FQGNSA. Written as DNA, the CDR3 is TGTGCGATAGCCGGGGGGGTACTTGGCTACACCTTC. This sequence encodes CAIAGGVLGYTF.

This sequence joins TRBV6-5 and TRBJ2-3, with 9 bases fitting TRBD1. With 6 bases clipped from V and 7 bases from J, the junction kept 5 bases outside the gene matches. Germline CDR1 and CDR2: MNHEY and SVGAGI. This CDR3 is 13 amino acids long. CDR3 sequence reads: CASRTDRGNTQYF. The CDR3 bases are TGTGCCAGCAGAACGGACAGGGGAAATACGCAGTATTTT.

The CDR3 sequence is CASSQSSGAGGHEQYF. Written as DNA, the CDR3 is TGTGCCAGCAGCCAGTCTAGCGGAGCGGGAGGCCACGAGCAGTACTTC. The chain links TRBV7-2 to TRBJ2-7; the match to TRBD2 covers 9 bases. This CDR3 has 16 residues. Germline V gene data show CDR1 as SGHTA and CDR2 as FQGNSA. The ends lost 5 bases at V and 5 bases at J; junction bases unmatched: 13. The full variable domain, rest sourced from reference TRBV7-2 and TRBJ2-7, is GAGVSQSPSNKVTEKGKDVELRCDPISGHTALYWYRQSLGQGLEFLIYFQGNSAPDKSGLPSDRFSAERTGGSVSTLTIQRTQQEDSAVYLCASSQSSGAGGHEQYFGPGTRLTVT.

Notes on this clonotype: With a much larger clone just one base away, this may be a read error. The chain carries TRBV7-3 and TRBJ2-3, with D perhaps being TRBD1 or TRBD2 (6 bases each). V was shortened by 3 bases and J by 2 bases, with 15 bases between the two germline ends. The germline V gene has CDR1 SGHTA and CDR2 FQGTGA. This CDR3 has 16 residues. In nucleotides, the CDR3 is TGTGCCAGCAGCTTGCCTGGGGGGCCGGACACAGATACGCAGTATTTT. It specifies CASSLPGGPDTDTQYF.

This clonotype turned up a few times. The chain links TRBV2 to TRBJ1-3, with a possible D match to TRBD1 (5 bases). Trimming cost V 7 bases and J 4 bases, with 11 bases left between them. Looked up from germline, CDR1 is SNHLY and CDR2 is FYNNEI. The CDR3 runs to 13 residues. The CDR3 nucleotides read TGTGCCAGCACGGACACAAGAGGAAACACCATATATTTT. Its translation: CASTDTRGNTIYF.

The V and J genes are TRBV4-2 and TRBJ1-4, with unresolved D. The CDR3 consists of 13 residues. V lost 2 bases and J lost 7, with 8 bases in between. The germline CDR1 and CDR2 sequences are LGHNA and YNFKEQ. For the CDR3, the DNA is TGTGCCAGCAGCCAATGGATCGGTGAAAAACTGTTTTTT. It is translated as CASSQWIGEKLFF.

The V and J genes are TRBV11-2 and TRBJ2-1; 9 bases align to TRBD2. The germline V gene has CDR1 SGHAT and CDR2 FQNNGV. Germline trimming cut 5 bases from V and 8 bases from J; bases unmatched to any gene: 7. There are 14 residues in the CDR3. Here the CDR3 DNA reads TGTGCCAGCAGCGATAGCGGGAGTTACCATGAGCAGTTCTTC. Protein product: CASSDSGSYHEQFF.

The chain joins TRBV5-1 to TRBJ2-7, with D possibly TRBD2 on 6 matching bases. The V and J ends lost 3 bases and 3 bases respectively, with 13 bases between them. The CDR3 has 14 amino acids. In germline, CDR1 is SGHRS, CDR2 YFSETQ. CDR3 sequence (DNA): TGCGCCAGCAGCTCCGGGGAGGCAAACTACGAGCAGTACTTC. This sequence encodes CASSSGEANYEQYF.

This chain uses TRBV20-1 with TRBJ2-7; 9 nucleotides match TRBD1. The CDR3 has 15 residues. The ends lost 4 bases at V and 2 bases at J; junction bases unmatched: 9. Germline CDR1 is DFQATT and CDR2 is SNEGSKA (reference sequence). The chain's CDR3 is CSATSGTGYTYEQYF. In DNA, the CDR3 is TGCAGTGCTACCTCCGGGACAGGGTACACCTACGAGCAGTACTTC.

V and J are TRBV24-1 and TRBJ2-2; 9 bases match TRBD1. The germline CDR1 and CDR2 sequences are KGHDR and SFDVKD. J gave up 4 bases and V 5 bases, and 4 bases lay outside the gene matches. This CDR3 has 15 residues. CDR3 region: CATSVGTGSTGELFF. DNA for the CDR3: TGTGCCACCAGTGTAGGGACAGGGAGCACCGGGGAGCTGTTTTTT.

In this sample, this clonotype turned up a few times. This chain links TRBV7-2 with TRBJ2-7; possible D gene TRBD1, 5 bases. Between the trimmed V and J ends, which lost 0 bases and 2 bases, there was a span of 11 bases. Germline lookup yields CDR1 SGHTA and CDR2 FQGNSA. This CDR3 is 15 amino acids long. Here the CDR3 DNA reads TGTGCCAGCAGCTTAGCAACAGGCCCTCCCTACGAGCAGTACTTC. Translating it yields CASSLATGPPYEQYF. Full variable domain (outside the CDR3, taken from reference TRBV7-2 and TRBJ2-7): GAGVSQSPSNKVTEKGKDVELRCDPISGHTALYWYRQSLGQGLEFLIYFQGNSAPDKSGLPSDRFSAERTGGSVSTLTIQRTQQEDSAVYLCASSLATGPPYEQYFGPGTRLTVT.

The gene calls are TRBV19 and TRBJ1-1; TRBD1 matches at 8 bases. The V gene's germline CDR1 is LNHDA and CDR2 SQIVND (reference sequence). V was pared by 4 bases and J by 5 bases, with 6 bases of the junction left unmatched. The CDR3 length is 14 residues. In DNA, the CDR3 is TGTGCCAGTAGTAAGGACAGGGCGGGGACTGAAGCTTTCTTT. Translated, it gives CASSKDRAGTEAFF.

The chain is built from TRBV6-2 or TRBV6-3 and TRBJ1-5; TRBD1 is a possible D gene (5 bases). Trimming left V 5 bases short and J 0 bases short, with 20 bases between. The CDR3 runs to 18 residues. The germline V gene has CDR1 MNHEY and CDR2 SVGEGT. The DNA for the CDR3 is TGTGCCAGCAGTCACCAGCGACAGCTCGGACTTAGCAATCAGCCCCAGCATTTT. This codes for CASSHQRQLGLSNQPQHF.

V gene TRBV19 combines with J gene TRBJ2-3, with D perhaps matching TRBD1 (6 bases). Germline loops: CDR1 LNHDA, CDR2 SQIVND (reference sequence). This CDR3 has 14 residues. V was trimmed by 6 bases and J by 2 bases, leaving 12 bases between them. CDR3: CASSSQGLTDTQYF. The CDR3 nucleotides read TGTGCCAGTAGCTCACAGGGCCTCACAGATACGCAGTATTTT.

This chain links TRBV6-5 with TRBJ2-1, with 8 bases lining up with TRBD2. Losses at the gene ends were 2 bases for V and 9 bases for J; bases not matched to a gene: 6. This CDR3 contains 14 residues. Germline V gene lookup returns CDR1 MNHEY and CDR2 SVGAGI. CDR3 region: CASSYGSGGAEQFF. In DNA form, the CDR3 reads TGTGCCAGCAGTTACGGAAGCGGGGGCGCTGAGCAGTTCTTC.